The clone carrying this TCR beta chain was seen more than once but under ten times. Cohort 3 recovered donors had two negative PCRs, clearance, or symptom resolution. Sequencing used immunoSEQ multiplex PCR; TCRdb keeps in-frame clones, though not all of them. Here the sample spans some 340,000 clones, around 87% being singletons. This sample stems from a study of blood T cell repertoires in COVID-19. In the study overall: The United States, Italy and Spain were the sources of the acute and convalescent COVID-19 samples.

The ends were cut back, 0 bases at V and 1 base at J, with 10 bases in the middle. CDR1 SGHKS and CDR2 YYEKEE come from the germline V gene (reference sequence). There are 16 residues in the CDR3. This rearrangement joins TRBV5-5 to TRBJ2-2; unclear D gene. This receptor was taken from a woman in her 30s who had recovered from COVID-19. Sample: PBMCs or T cells enriched from blood (not recorded which). CDR3 nucleotides: TGTGCCAGCAGCTTGGTACTTCGGGTGAACACCGGGGAGCTGTTTTTT. It translates to CASSLVLRVNTGELFF.